The count of the clone carrying this TCR beta chain is one. Its matching antigen is unknown. Here immunoSEQ multiplex PCR was the method, and the copy in TCRdb shows in-frame clones only, minus some. The table shows around 35,000 clones, with 60% to 75% occurring only once. Culture lasted over 9 days before CD4+ T cell isolation. The vaccine recipients had no prior SARS-CoV-2 infection, with negative nucleocapsid antibodies. It was on days 3 and 7 that half the medium was replaced with IL-2 medium. The sample is drawn from a study of vaccination effects on CD4 cells after COVID-19. General observations from the study: Early post-infection timepoints were missing from the study, which also had few convalescent patients. Marked contraction was observed in infection-induced and vaccine-induced clones late after vaccination.

The V and J ends lost 0 bases and 7 bases, in that order; junction bases with no gene match: 1. Germline V gene data show CDR1 as MNHEY and CDR2 as SVGAGI. This CDR3 is built from 15 residues. The sequence was collected from a human donor who received a COVID-19 vaccine. The chain carries TRBV6-5 and TRBJ2-1; 12 bases match TRBD1. The material sequenced was CD4+ T cells from PBMCs cultured without peptide, taken before COVID-19 vaccination. The CDR3 coding sequence is TGTGCCAGCAGTTACTCGGGACAGGGGGCAAATGAGCAGTTCTTC. Amino acids: CASSYSGQGANEQFF.